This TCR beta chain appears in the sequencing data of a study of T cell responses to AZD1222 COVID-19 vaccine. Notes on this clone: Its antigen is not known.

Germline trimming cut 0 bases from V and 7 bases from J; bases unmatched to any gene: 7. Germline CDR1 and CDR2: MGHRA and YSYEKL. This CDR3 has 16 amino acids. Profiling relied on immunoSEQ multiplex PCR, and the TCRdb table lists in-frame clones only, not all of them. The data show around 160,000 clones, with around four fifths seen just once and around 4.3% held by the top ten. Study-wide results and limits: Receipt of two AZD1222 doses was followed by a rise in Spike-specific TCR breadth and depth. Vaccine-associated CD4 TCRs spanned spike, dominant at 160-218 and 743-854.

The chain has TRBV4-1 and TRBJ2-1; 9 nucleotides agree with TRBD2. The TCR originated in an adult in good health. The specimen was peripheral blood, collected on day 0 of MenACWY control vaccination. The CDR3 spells CASSQESLAGYNEQFF. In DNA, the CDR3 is TGCGCCAGCAGCCAAGAAAGTCTAGCGGGGTATAATGAGCAGTTCTTC.